This T cell receptor (beta chain) is from a study of monozygotic twins with inflammatory bowel disease. In germline, CDR1 is SGHVS, CDR2 FNYEAQ. The CDR3 length is 14 residues. There were around 3,300 ng of total RNA used for each TCR library. Using the 5' RACE reads, TCRdb records one entry per CDR3 protein without DNA. The sample has more than 350,000 distinct CDR3 sequences; the top ten hold roughly 2.3%. This TCR was recovered from a human donor with ulcerative colitis or Crohn's disease, or a healthy co-twin of an affected twin (not recorded which). The chain carries TRBV7-6 and TRBJ1-1; TCRdb outputs TRBD1, but without DNA this stays unchecked. Material: blood. The CDR3 region is CASSFRTGFNEAFF.